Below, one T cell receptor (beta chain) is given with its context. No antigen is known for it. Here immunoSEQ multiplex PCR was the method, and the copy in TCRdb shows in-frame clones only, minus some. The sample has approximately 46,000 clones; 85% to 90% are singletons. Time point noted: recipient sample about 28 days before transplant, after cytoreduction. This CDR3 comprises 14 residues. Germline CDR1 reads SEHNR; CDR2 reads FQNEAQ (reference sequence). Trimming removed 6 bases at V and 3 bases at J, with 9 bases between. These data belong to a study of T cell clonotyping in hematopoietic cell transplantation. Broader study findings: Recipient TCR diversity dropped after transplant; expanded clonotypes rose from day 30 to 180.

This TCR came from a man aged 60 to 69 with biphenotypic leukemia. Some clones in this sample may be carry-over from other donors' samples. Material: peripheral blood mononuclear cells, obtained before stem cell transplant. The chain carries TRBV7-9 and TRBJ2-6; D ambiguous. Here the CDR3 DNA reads TGTGCCAGCAGTCCTAGGATTGGGGCCAACGTCCTGACTTTC. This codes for CASSPRIGANVLTF.